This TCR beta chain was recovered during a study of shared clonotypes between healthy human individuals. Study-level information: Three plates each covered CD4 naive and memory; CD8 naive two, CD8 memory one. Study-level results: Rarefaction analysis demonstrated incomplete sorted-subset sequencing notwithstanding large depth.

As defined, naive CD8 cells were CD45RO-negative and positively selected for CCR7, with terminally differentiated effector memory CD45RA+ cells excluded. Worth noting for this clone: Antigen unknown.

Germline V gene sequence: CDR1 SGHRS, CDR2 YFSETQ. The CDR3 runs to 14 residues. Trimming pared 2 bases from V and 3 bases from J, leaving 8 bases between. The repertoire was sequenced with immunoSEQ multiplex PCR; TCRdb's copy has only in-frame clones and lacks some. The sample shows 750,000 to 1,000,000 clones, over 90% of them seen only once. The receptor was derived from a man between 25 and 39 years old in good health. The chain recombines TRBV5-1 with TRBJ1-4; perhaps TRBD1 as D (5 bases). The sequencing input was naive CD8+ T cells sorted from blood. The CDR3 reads CASSFGGSNEKLFF. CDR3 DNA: TGCGCCAGCAGCTTTGGGGGGTCTAATGAAAAACTGTTTTTT.